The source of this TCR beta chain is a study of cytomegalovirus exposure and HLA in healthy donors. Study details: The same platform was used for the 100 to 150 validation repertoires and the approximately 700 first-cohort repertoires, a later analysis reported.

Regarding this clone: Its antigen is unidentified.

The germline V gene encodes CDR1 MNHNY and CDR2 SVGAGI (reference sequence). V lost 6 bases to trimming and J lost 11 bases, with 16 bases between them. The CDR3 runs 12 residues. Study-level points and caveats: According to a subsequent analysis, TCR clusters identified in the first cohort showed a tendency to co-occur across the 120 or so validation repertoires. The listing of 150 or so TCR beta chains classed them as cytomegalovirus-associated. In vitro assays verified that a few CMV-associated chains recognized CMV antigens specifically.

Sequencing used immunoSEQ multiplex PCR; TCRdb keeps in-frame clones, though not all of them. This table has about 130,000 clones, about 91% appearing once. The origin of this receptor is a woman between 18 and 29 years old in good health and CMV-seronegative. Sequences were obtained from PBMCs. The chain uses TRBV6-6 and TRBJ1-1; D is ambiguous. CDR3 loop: CASSSGLPGAFF. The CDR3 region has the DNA TGTGCCAGCAGCTCGGGGTTACCGGGGGCTTTCTTT.